Below, one T cell receptor (beta chain) is given with its context. The target antigen is unknown. A v3.0 immunoSEQ assay was performed at survey level. TCRdb's table, derived via immunoSEQ multiplex PCR, lists solely in-frame clones and lacks some. The sample has tens of thousands of clones, approximately 82% seen once. These data originate in a study of long-term antiretroviral therapy in people with HIV. General study points: Blood was collected between the mid-2000s and the late 2010s, possibly under older ART regimens. Those clones which expanded before ART made up the dominant part of the repertoire at all time points.

V gave up 7 bases and J gave up 5 bases, with 11 bases separating them. There are 12 residues in the CDR3. The germline gives CDR1 SGHVS, CDR2 FNYEAQ. The origin of this receptor is a man aged 18 to 29 with HIV. J is TRBJ1-1 and V is TRBV7-6; D not resolved. Source: unsorted PBMCs, taken 0.5 years after starting antiretroviral therapy. The CDR3 loop is CASKGMRTEAFF. The CDR3 bases are TGTGCCAGCAAAGGGATGAGAACTGAAGCTTTCTTT.